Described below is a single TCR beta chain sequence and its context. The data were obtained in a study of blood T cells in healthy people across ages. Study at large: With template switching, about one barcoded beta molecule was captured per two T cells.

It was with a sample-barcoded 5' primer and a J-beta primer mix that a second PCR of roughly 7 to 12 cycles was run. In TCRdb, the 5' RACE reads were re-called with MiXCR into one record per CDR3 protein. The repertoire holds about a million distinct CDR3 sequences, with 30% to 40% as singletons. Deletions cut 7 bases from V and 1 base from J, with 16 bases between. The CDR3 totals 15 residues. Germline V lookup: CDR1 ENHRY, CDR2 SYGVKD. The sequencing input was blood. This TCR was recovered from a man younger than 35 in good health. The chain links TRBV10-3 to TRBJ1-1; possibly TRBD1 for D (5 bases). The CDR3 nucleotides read TGTGCCATCACCCAGACGACAGAAGGGAACACTGAAGCTTTCTTT. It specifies CAITQTTEGNTEAFF.